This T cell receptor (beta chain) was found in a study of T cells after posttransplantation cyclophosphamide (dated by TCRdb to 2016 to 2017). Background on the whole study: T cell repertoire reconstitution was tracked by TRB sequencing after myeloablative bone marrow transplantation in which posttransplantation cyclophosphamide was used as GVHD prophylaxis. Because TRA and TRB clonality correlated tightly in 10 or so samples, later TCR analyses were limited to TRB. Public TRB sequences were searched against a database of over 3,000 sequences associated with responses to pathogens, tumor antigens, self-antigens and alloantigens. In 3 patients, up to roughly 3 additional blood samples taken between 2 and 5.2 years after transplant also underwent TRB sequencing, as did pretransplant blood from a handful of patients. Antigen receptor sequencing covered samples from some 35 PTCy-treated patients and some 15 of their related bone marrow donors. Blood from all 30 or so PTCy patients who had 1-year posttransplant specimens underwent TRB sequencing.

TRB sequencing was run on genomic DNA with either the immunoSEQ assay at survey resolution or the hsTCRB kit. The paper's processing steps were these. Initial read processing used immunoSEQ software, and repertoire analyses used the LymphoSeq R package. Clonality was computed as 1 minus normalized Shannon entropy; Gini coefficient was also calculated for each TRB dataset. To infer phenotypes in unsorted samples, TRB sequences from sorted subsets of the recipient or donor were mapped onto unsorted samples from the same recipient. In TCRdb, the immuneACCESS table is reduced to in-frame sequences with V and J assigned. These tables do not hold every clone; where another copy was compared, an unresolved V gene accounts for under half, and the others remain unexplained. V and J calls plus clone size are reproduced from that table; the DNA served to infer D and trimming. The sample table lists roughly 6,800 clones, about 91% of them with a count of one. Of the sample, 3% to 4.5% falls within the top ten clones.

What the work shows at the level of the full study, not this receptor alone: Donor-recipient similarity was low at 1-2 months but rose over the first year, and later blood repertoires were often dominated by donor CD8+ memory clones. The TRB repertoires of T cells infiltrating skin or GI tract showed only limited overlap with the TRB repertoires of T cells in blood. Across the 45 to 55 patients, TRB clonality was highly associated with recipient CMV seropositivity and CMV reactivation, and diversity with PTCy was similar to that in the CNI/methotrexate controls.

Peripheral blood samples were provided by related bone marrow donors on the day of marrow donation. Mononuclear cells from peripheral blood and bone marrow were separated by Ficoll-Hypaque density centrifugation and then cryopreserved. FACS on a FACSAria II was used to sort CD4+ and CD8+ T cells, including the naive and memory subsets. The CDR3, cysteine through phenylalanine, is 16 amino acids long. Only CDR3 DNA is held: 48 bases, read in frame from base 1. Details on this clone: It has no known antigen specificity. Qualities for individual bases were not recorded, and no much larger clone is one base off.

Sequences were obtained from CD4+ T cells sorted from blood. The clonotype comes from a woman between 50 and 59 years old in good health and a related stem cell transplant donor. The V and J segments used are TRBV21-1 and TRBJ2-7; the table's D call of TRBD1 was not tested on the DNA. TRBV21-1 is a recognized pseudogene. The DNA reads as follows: TGTGCCAGCAGCAAAGTTAAGTCAGGGGATGTGGAAGAGCAGTACTTC. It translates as CASSKVKSGDVEEQYF.